A single sample is the source of the 3 T cell receptor beta chains below, sequenced in a study of OX40 agonist ivuxolimab in advanced cancers. Clones were read by immunoSEQ multiplex PCR, and TCRdb kept only the in-frame ones, dropping some. Among roughly 99,000 clones listed, approximately 90% were seen once. The specimen was CD4+ or CD8+ T cells sorted from blood, collected in a trial of the OX40 agonist ivuxolimab. These receptor sequences come from an adult with an advanced solid tumor such as melanoma, head and neck, liver or kidney cancer.

This clone was picked up one time. The rearrangement uses TRBV19 and TRBJ1-2; perhaps TRBD1 as D (6 bases). This CDR3 contains 14 residues. CDR1 LNHDA and CDR2 SQIVND come from the germline V gene (reference sequence). Trimming removed 4 bases at V and 3 bases at J, with 12 bases between. CDR3 region: CASSSDRYDYGYTF. In DNA form, the CDR3 reads TGTGCCAGTAGTAGTGACAGGTACGACTATGGCTACACCTTC.

This chain links TRBV5-1 with TRBJ2-5, with a possible D match to TRBD2 (6 bases). The CDR3 has 16 residues. Germline loops: CDR1 SGHRS, CDR2 YFSETQ. V lost 3 bases and J lost 0, with 15 bases in between. As DNA, the CDR3 is TGCGCCAGCAGCTCGGCGCCTAGCGACAACCAAGAGACCCAGTACTTC. Translating it yields CASSSAPSDNQETQYF.

This chain joins TRBV7-3 and TRBJ2-7; D ambiguous. CDR1 SGHTA and CDR2 FQGTGA come from the germline V gene. V shed 1 base and J shed 2 bases, with 12 bases lying between them. CDR3 length: 15 amino acids. The CDR3 region is CASSLNPTATYEQYF. As DNA, the CDR3 is TGTGCCAGCAGCTTAAATCCGACGGCAACCTACGAGCAGTACTTC.